This T cell receptor (beta chain) was sequenced for a study of T cell responses to AZD1222 COVID-19 vaccine. Study-level points and caveats: Epitopes outside B.1.351 and B.1.1.7 mutated regions reportedly drew nearly half of spike TCRs.

Sequencing used immunoSEQ multiplex PCR; TCRdb keeps in-frame clones, though not all of them. The sample has some 60,000 clones; about 80% are singletons. Germline V gene sequence: CDR1 SEHNR, CDR2 FQNEAQ (reference sequence). This CDR3 spans 16 amino acids. With 3 bases removed from V and 5 bases from J, the gap between germline ends came to 17 bases. Regarding this clone: The antigen remains unidentified.

The receptor was isolated from an adult who received the AZD1222 COVID-19 vaccine. The V and J genes are TRBV7-9 and TRBJ2-1; D gene ambiguous. The specimen was peripheral blood, collected 28 days after the second AZD1222 dose. DNA of the CDR3: TGTGCCAGCAGCTTGGTTCGTAGTTCCACTCACAATGAGCAGTTCTTC. It specifies CASSLVRSSTHNEQFF.